The source of this T cell receptor beta chain is a study of tumor-infiltrating lymphocytes in oesophageal squamous cell carcinoma. MiXCR was run by TCRdb on the PCR reads, yielding one entry per CDR3 protein. The sample includes around 15,000 distinct CDR3 sequences, about half of them seen just once. There are 15 residues in the CDR3. V lost 6 bases and J 4 bases, leaving 13 bases between the germline ends. Germline CDR1 is MNHEY and CDR2 is SMNVEV (reference sequence). Sequences were obtained from esophageal tumor tissue. The TCR sequence derives from a male donor with esophageal squamous cell carcinoma. V gene TRBV27 combines with J gene TRBJ2-6; D gene ambiguous. Here the CDR3 DNA reads TGTGCCAGCAGCCCGATAGGGTCAGGGGCCAACGTCCTGACTTTC. It is translated as CASSPIGSGANVLTF.